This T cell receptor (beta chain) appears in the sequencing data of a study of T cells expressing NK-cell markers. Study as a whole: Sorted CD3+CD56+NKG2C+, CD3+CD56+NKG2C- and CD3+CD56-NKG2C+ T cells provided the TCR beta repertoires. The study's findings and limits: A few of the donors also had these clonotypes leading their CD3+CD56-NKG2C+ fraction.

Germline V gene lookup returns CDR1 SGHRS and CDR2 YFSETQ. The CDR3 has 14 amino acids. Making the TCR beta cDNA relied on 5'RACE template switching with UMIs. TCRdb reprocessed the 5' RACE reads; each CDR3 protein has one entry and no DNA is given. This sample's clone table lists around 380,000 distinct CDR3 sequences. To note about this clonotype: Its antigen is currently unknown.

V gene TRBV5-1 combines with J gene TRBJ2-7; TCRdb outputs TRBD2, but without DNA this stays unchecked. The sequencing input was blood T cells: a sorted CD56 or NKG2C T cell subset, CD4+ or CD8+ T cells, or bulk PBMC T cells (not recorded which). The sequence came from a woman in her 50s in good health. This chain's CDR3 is CASSRAGGFSEQYF.